These 26 T cell receptor beta chains share one sample of origin, sequenced in a study of OX40 agonist ivuxolimab in advanced cancers. This table comes from immunoSEQ multiplex PCR, and its TCRdb copy is limited to in-frame clones, with some not included. Among roughly 24,000 clones, just under 80% were seen once, and the ten largest hold roughly 23%. The material sequenced was CD4+ or CD8+ T cells sorted from blood, taken in a trial of the OX40 agonist ivuxolimab. These receptors were taken from an adult with an advanced solid tumor such as melanoma, head and neck, liver or kidney cancer.

The V call is TRBV27, the J call TRBJ2-7; D remains unclear. Germline lookup yields CDR1 MNHEY and CDR2 SMNVEV (reference sequence). The CDR3 covers 14 residues. The ends were cut back, 3 bases at V and 2 bases at J, with 11 bases in the middle. The CDR3 DNA reads TGTGCCAGCAGTTTCGGTGCGATGGCCTACGAGCAGTACTTC. This codes for CASSFGAMAYEQYF.

The chain is built from TRBV5-1 and TRBJ2-3; possibly TRBD1 for D (5 bases). This CDR3 region has 14 residues. V dropped 0 bases and J dropped 4 bases, with 9 bases sitting between them. CDR1 and CDR2 (germline): SGHRS, YFSETQ. CDR3: CASSLEGAADTQYF. CDR3 nucleotide sequence: TGCGCCAGCAGCTTGGAAGGGGCGGCAGATACGCAGTATTTT.

The chain has TRBV9 and TRBJ1-2; D not certain. V lost 4 bases, J lost 2 bases, and 12 bases lay in between. The V gene's germline CDR1 is SGDLS and CDR2 YYNGEE. The CDR3 is 14 residues long. This chain's CDR3 is CASSIPGENYGYTF. The CDR3 DNA is TGTGCCAGCAGCATTCCCGGGGAGAACTATGGCTACACCTTC.

The V gene is TRBV7-3, the J gene TRBJ1-2; D perhaps matches TRBD1 (5 bases). The germline V gene has CDR1 SGHTA and CDR2 FQGTGA. The CDR3 consists of 14 residues. The ends were cut back, 5 bases at V and 5 bases at J, with 15 bases in the middle. This CDR3 reads CASSPNQGYYGYTF. CDR3 nucleotides: TGTGCCAGCAGCCCTAACCAGGGTTATTATGGCTACACCTTC.

CDR3 protein: CASSAGLNTGELFF. In DNA form, the CDR3 reads TGTGCCAGCAGTGCCGGACTTAACACCGGGGAGCTGTTTTTT. This chain links TRBV27 with TRBJ2-2; D might be TRBD2 (5 bases). Per germline, CDR1 MNHEY and CDR2 SMNVEV (reference sequence). The CDR3 length is 14 residues. The ends were cut back, 5 bases at V and 2 bases at J, with 9 bases in the middle.

The CDR3 region has the DNA TGTGCCAGCAGTCCGACGGAGCCCTCTAATTCACCCCTCCACTTT. Its translation is CASSPTEPSNSPLHF. The V call is TRBV2, the J call TRBJ1-6; D is ambiguous. V was cut by 5 bases and J by 6 bases, with 14 bases left in between. CDR1 is SNHLY and CDR2 is FYNNEI in the germline V gene. The CDR3 is 15 residues long.

The J gene is TRBJ1-5, the V gene TRBV4-3; TRBD1 matches 7 bases. The CDR3 runs 14 residues. Germline CDR1 LGHNA, CDR2 YSLEER. V trimming: 4 bases; J trimming: 3 bases; junction bases outside the gene matches: 3. The CDR3 DNA sequence: TGCGCCAGCAGCCGAGACAGGGTCAATCAGCCCCAGCATTTT. This codes for CASSRDRVNQPQHF.

This sequence joins TRBV27 and TRBJ1-5; TRBD1 is a possible D gene (5 bases). In germline, CDR1 is MNHEY, CDR2 SMNVEV (reference sequence). The V and J ends lost 8 bases and 1 base respectively, with 12 bases between them. This CDR3 comprises 14 residues. The CDR3 spells CASWGSMSNQPQHF. The CDR3 nucleotides are TGTGCCAGCTGGGGGTCTATGAGCAATCAGCCCCAGCATTTT.

The V gene is TRBV27, the J gene TRBJ2-5; D may be TRBD1 (7 bases). V dropped 5 bases and J dropped 4 bases, with 14 bases sitting between them. Germline V CDR1 and CDR2: MNHEY, SMNVEV (reference sequence). The CDR3 is 14 amino acids. CDR3 bases: TGTGCCAGCAGTCTGGTTCAGGGGGGAGAGACCCAGTACTTC. It codes for CASSLVQGGETQYF.

In its sample, this clone ranks as medium-sized. The chain is built from TRBV10-3 and TRBJ2-3, with 10 positions matching TRBD2. This CDR3 region has 15 residues. CDR1 ENHRY and CDR2 SYGVKD come from the germline V gene. The V gene end was trimmed by 2 bases and the J gene end by 7 bases; junction bases not matched to a gene: 6. Written as DNA, the CDR3 is TGTGCCATCAGTGAGACAGCGGGGGGGCCACATACGCAGTATTTT. Translated: CAISETAGGPHTQYF.

V usage is TRBV7-4 and J usage is TRBJ1-4; D is ambiguous. V shed 5 bases and J shed 6 bases, with 10 bases lying between them. Germline V gives CDR1 SGHVT, CDR2 SQSDAQ. CDR3 length: 13 amino acids. Here the CDR3 DNA reads TGTGCCAGCAGCGACCAAGGTTATGAAAAACTGTTTTTT. Protein sequence: CASSDQGYEKLFF.

The CDR3 protein is CASSRDGNEKLFF. DNA of the CDR3: TGTGCCAGCAGCCGGGACGGTAATGAAAAACTGTTTTTT. This sequence joins TRBV7-9 and TRBJ1-4; a weak D match, TRBD1 (5 bases). The V end lost 5 bases, the J end lost 4 bases, and 8 bases lay between the germline ends. Germline-derived CDR1 and CDR2 are SEHNR and FQNEAQ (reference sequence). CDR3 length: 13 residues. Full variable domain (outside the CDR3, taken from reference TRBV7-9 and TRBJ1-4): DTGVSQNPRHKITKRGQNVTFRCDPISEHNRLYWYRQTLGQGPEFLTYFQNEAQLEKSRLLSDRFSAERPKGSFSTLEIQRTEQGDSAMYLCASSRDGNEKLFFGSGTQLSVL.

V is TRBV27 and J is TRBJ2-2; possible D gene TRBD1, 6 bases. CDR3 size: 16 residues. With 0 bases removed from V and 6 bases from J, the gap between germline ends came to 14 bases. Germline V lookup: CDR1 MNHEY, CDR2 SMNVEV (reference sequence). CDR3 DNA: TGTGCCAGCAGTTTATCGGGCAGGGGAAGGTCCGGGGAGCTGTTTTTT. This codes for CASSLSGRGRSGELFF.

This clone was recorded a few times. The chain uses TRBV6-4 and TRBJ1-2, with D perhaps matching TRBD1 (6 bases). The V end lost 2 bases, the J end lost 7 bases, and 14 bases lay between the germline ends. CDR3 length equals 14 residues. Per the germline V gene, CDR1 is MRHNA and CDR2 is SNTAGT. CDR3 nucleotide sequence: TGTGCCAGCAGTGACGGAGGGGGTGGAAGTGGCTACACCTTC. It translates to CASSDGGGGSGYTF.

The chain has TRBV13 and TRBJ2-3; the match to TRBD1 covers 8 bases. Germline CDR1 and CDR2: PRHDT and FYEKMQ (reference sequence). The CDR3 contains 16 residues. Germline trimming cut 5 bases from V and 2 bases from J; bases unmatched to any gene: 9. The CDR3 reads CASSKSRDRHTDTQYF. The CDR3 DNA sequence: TGTGCCAGCAGCAAGTCCCGGGACAGGCACACAGATACGCAGTATTTT.

The CDR3 region is CSVEEVGIEYF. CDR3 nucleotides: TGCAGCGTTGAAGAGGTAGGGATCGAGTACTTC. This chain joins TRBV29-1 and TRBJ2-7; D uncertain. The CDR3 length is 11 residues. From germline, CDR1 is SQVTM and CDR2 ANQGSEA. Trimming shortened V by 0 bases and J by 11 bases, and 11 bases separated the two germline ends.

CDR3 region: CASSLGQGNTGELFF. CDR3 DNA sequence: TGTGCCAGCAGCTTAGGGCAGGGCAACACCGGGGAGCTGTTTTTT. The rearrangement uses TRBV7-3 and TRBJ2-2; tentatively, D is TRBD1 (5 bases). The germline CDR1 and CDR2 sequences are SGHTA and FQGTGA. V was trimmed by 2 bases and J by 2 bases, leaving 9 bases between them. The CDR3 is 15 residues long.

This clone occurred a few times. The chain recombines TRBV6-4 with TRBJ2-3; no clear D gene. This CDR3 is 14 amino acids long. V shed 2 bases and J shed 1 base, with 7 bases lying between them. CDR1 and CDR2 from the germline V gene are MRHNA and SNTAGT. The CDR3 sequence: CASSDMGGTDTQYF. The CDR3 nucleotides are TGTGCCAGCAGTGACATGGGCGGCACAGATACGCAGTATTTT.

The chain carries TRBV6-5 and TRBJ2-2; D is undetermined. CDR1 MNHEY and CDR2 SVGAGI come from the germline V gene. V was cut by 10 bases and J by 1 base, with 13 bases left in between. CDR3 length equals 14 residues. Here the CDR3 DNA reads TGTGCCACCACGGCCGGGTTGAACACCGGGGAGCTGTTTTTT. It is translated as CATTAGLNTGELFF.

V gene TRBV25-1 combines with J gene TRBJ1-1, with TRBD1 as a possible D gene (5 bases). V was trimmed by 4 bases and J by 8 bases, leaving 11 bases between them. The CDR3 is made up of 12 amino acids. The germline gives CDR1 MGHDK, CDR2 SYGVNS. CDR3 nucleotides: TGTGCCAGCAGTGTGCAGGGCAGGGAAGCTTTCTTT. It yields the protein CASSVQGREAFF.

Comments on this clone: Other DNA sequences in this sample translate to the same CDR3. This chain joins TRBV30 and TRBJ2-2; D remains unclear. V was clipped by 5 bases and J by 0 bases, with 10 bases between them. CDR3 length: 14 residues. Germline lookup yields CDR1 GTSNPN and CDR2 SVGIG (reference sequence). The CDR3 region has the DNA TGTGCCTGGGGGTGGGGTGCGAACACCGGGGAGCTGTTTTTT. It translates to CAWGWGANTGELFF.

This chain links TRBV19 with TRBJ1-4, with a weak D call TRBD1 (6 bases). The ends were cut back, 3 bases at V and 0 bases at J, with 8 bases in the middle. Looked up from germline, CDR1 is LNHDA and CDR2 is SQIVND (reference sequence). CDR3 length: 15 residues. For the CDR3, the DNA is TGTGCCAGTAGTATCGGGACATCAACTAATGAAAAACTGTTTTTT. Its protein is CASSIGTSTNEKLFF.

The chain carries TRBV6-5 and TRBJ2-1; TRBD1 aligns across 7 bases. The CDR3 spans 15 residues. V dropped 5 bases and J dropped 5; count of bases not matched to a gene: 9. Germline V gene lookup returns CDR1 MNHEY and CDR2 SVGAGI. The CDR3 here is CASSPNPGTDNEQFF. CDR3 DNA: TGTGCCAGCAGTCCTAATCCCGGGACAGACAATGAGCAGTTCTTC.

V is TRBV27 and J is TRBJ2-2; possibly TRBD1 for D (6 bases). CDR3 size: 14 residues. V lost 5 bases and J 9 bases, leaving 16 bases between the germline ends. CDR1 and CDR2 (germline): MNHEY, SMNVEV (reference sequence). The CDR3 protein is CASSSVWQGRELFF. DNA of the CDR3: TGTGCCAGCAGTAGCGTCTGGCAGGGGCGGGAGCTGTTTTTT.

The rearrangement joins TRBV28 to TRBJ2-2; 9 positions agree with TRBD1. There are 18 residues in the CDR3. With 2 bases clipped from V and 3 bases from J, the junction kept 10 bases outside the gene matches. In germline, CDR1 is MDHEN, CDR2 SYDVKM. This chain's CDR3 is CASSLAGDRVSDTGELFF. The CDR3 DNA follows: TGTGCCAGCAGTTTAGCCGGGGACAGGGTTTCGGACACCGGGGAGCTGTTTTTT.

The chain recombines TRBV27 with TRBJ2-7, with a possible D match to TRBD2 (5 bases). V lost 0 bases to trimming and J lost 5 bases, with 14 bases between them. The CDR3 contains 15 residues. The germline V gene has CDR1 MNHEY and CDR2 SMNVEV (reference sequence). The CDR3 sequence is CASSLSWSGSHEQYF. The CDR3 DNA reads as TGTGCCAGCAGTTTATCGTGGTCGGGGTCCCACGAGCAGTACTTC.